These T cell receptor beta chains were read from a single sample in a study of T-cell memory formation after mild COVID-19. MiXCR, applied by TCRdb to the 5' RACE reads, yields one record per CDR3 protein. The table includes about 560,000 distinct CDR3 sequences, roughly a fifth detected once. The material sequenced was PBMCs or a T cell subset sorted from them (not recorded which). Source of these receptors: an adult woman who had mild COVID-19 (a few samples of this study predate the infection). Cell type and time point are not known. CDR3s include the opening cysteine and the closing phenylalanine or tryptophan. D genes are given only for firm matches. Size tells how often a clone was seen (once, few, many) or the class of an expanded clone, and some rows leave it out.

V gene: TRBV15; J gene: TRBJ2-3; clone size: -; D gene: -; CDR3 DNA: TGTGCCACCAGCAGGTGGGGGGGGGCTCGCACAGATACGCAGTATTTT; CDR3 protein: CATSRWGGARTDTQYF
V gene: TRBV3-1; J gene: TRBJ2-1; clone size: -; D gene: -; CDR3 DNA: TGTGCCAGCAGCCAAGTTGCCCCAGGTGAGCAGTTCTTC; CDR3 protein: CASSQVAPGEQFF
V gene: TRBV5-4; J gene: TRBJ2-7; clone size: few; D gene: -; CDR3 DNA: TGTGCCAGCAGCTTGGTGTATGGCAGTAGGGAAGAGCAGTACTTC; CDR3 protein: CASSLVYGSREEQYF
V gene: TRBV11-3; J gene: TRBJ2-7; clone size: once; D gene: TRBD1; CDR3 DNA: TGTGCCAGCAGCTTCGCGACAGGGGGCTCCTACGAGCAGTACTTC; CDR3 protein: CASSFATGGSYEQYF
V gene: TRBV25-1; J gene: TRBJ1-1; clone size: -; D gene: -; CDR3 DNA: TGTGCCAGCAGTGAATATAGCGCAGGGGCGAACACTGAAGCTTTCTTT; CDR3 protein: CASSEYSAGANTEAFF
V gene: TRBV28; J gene: TRBJ2-4; clone size: -; D gene: -; CDR3 DNA: TGTGCCAGCAGTTTACGTGACGGCGAAAACATTCAGTACTTC; CDR3 protein: CASSLRDGENIQYF
V gene: TRBV6-5; J gene: TRBJ2-5; clone size: -; D gene: -; CDR3 DNA: TGTGCCAGCAGTCTAGGGACTGGAGGATCAGAGACCCAGTACTTC; CDR3 protein: CASSLGTGGSETQYF
V gene: TRBV6-2/TRBV6-3; J gene: TRBJ1-1; clone size: -; D gene: TRBD1; CDR3 DNA: TGTGCCAGCAGTTACCCACAGGGGATGAACACTGAAGCTTTCTTT; CDR3 protein: CASSYPQGMNTEAFF
V gene: TRBV7-8; J gene: TRBJ2-6; clone size: -; D gene: TRBD1; CDR3 DNA: TGTGCCAGCAGCCCCCCCCGGGGACAGAGAACCTCTGGGGCCAACGTCCTGACTTTC; CDR3 protein: CASSPPRGQRTSGANVLTF
V gene: TRBV5-5; J gene: TRBJ2-6; clone size: few; D gene: -; CDR3 DNA: TGTGCCAGCAGCTTAATGAGGTTGTCTCCCTCTGGGGCCAACGTCCTGACTTTC; CDR3 protein: CASSLMRLSPSGANVLTF
V gene: TRBV6-2/TRBV6-3; J gene: TRBJ2-1; clone size: -; D gene: -; CDR3 DNA: TGTGCCAGCAGCCTTATTCTTCGGACTCAACTTTCCAATGAGCAGTTCTTC; CDR3 protein: CASSLILRTQLSNEQFF
V gene: TRBV7-9; J gene: TRBJ2-5; clone size: few; D gene: TRBD2; CDR3 DNA: TGTGCCAGCAGCTTTGGACTAGCGGGAGTATCGAAAGAGACCCAGTACTTC; CDR3 protein: CASSFGLAGVSKETQYF
V gene: TRBV6-1; J gene: TRBJ2-3; clone size: -; D gene: -; CDR3 DNA: TGTGCCAGCACCGCCGGGAGTGGGACAGATACGCAGTATTTT; CDR3 protein: CASTAGSGTDTQYF
V gene: TRBV12-3/TRBV12-4; J gene: TRBJ2-1; clone size: -; D gene: -; CDR3 DNA: TGTGCCAGCAGCCCCGTAGTACATGAGCAGTTCTTC; CDR3 protein: CASSPVVHEQFF
V gene: TRBV2; J gene: TRBJ2-3; clone size: -; D gene: -; CDR3 DNA: TGTGCCAGCAGTGAGTGGGGGACTGCGCAGTATTTT; CDR3 protein: CASSEWGTAQYF
V gene: TRBV30; J gene: TRBJ2-1; clone size: -; D gene: TRBD2; CDR3 DNA: TGTGCCGGTTCCGATTCGGGAGGGCCCAACGATGAGCAGTTCTTC; CDR3 protein: CAGSDSGGPNDEQFF
V gene: TRBV20-1; J gene: TRBJ2-3; clone size: -; D gene: -; CDR3 DNA: TGCAGTGCTAGTAATCCACGGGGCGGAATAACTAGCACAGATACGCAGTATTTT; CDR3 protein: CSASNPRGGITSTDTQYF
V gene: TRBV18; J gene: TRBJ1-1; clone size: few; D gene: -; CDR3 DNA: TGTGCCAGCTCATCGGTCGCGGACACTGAAGCTTTCTTT; CDR3 protein: CASSSVADTEAFF
V gene: TRBV20-1; J gene: TRBJ2-7; clone size: few; D gene: -; CDR3 DNA: TGCAGTGCTAGAGATCCCCGGGAGTTCTCCTACGAGCAGTACTTC; CDR3 protein: CSARDPREFSYEQYF
V gene: TRBV4-1; J gene: TRBJ2-2; clone size: -; D gene: -; CDR3 DNA: TGCGCCAGCAGCCCCCCGGGGCGCACGAACACCGGGGAGCTGTTTTTT; CDR3 protein: CASSPPGRTNTGELFF